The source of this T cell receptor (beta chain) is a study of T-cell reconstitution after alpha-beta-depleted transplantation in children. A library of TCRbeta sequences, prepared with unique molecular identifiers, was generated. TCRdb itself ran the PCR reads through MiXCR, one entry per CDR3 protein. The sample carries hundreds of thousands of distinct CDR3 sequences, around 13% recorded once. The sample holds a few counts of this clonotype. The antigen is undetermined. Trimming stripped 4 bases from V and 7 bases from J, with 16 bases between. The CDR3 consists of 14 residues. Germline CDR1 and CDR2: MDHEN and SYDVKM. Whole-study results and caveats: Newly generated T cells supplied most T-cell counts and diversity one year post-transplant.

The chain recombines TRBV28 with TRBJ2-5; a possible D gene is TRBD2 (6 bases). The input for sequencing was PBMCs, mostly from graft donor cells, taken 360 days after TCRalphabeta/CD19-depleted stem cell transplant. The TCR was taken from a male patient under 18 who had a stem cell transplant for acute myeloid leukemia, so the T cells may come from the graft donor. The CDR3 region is CASSYGGIGSTQYF. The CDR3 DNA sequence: TGTGCCAGCAGTTATGGAGGGATAGGGTCGACCCAGTACTTC.